A selection of T cell receptor beta chains follows, all from one sample in a study of human T cells and chemical hapten exposure. In TCRdb, the RACE reads were re-called with MiXCR into one record per CDR3 protein. The sample includes 380,000 or so distinct CDR3 sequences, approximately 5% of them seen just once. The sample was whole blood, taken in connection with sensitization to the hapten diphenylcyclopropenone (DPC). The receptors stem from a woman under 30 with alopecia areata. Some clones in this sample may be carry-over from other donors' samples. The CDR3 runs from the conserved cysteine through the conserved F or W. A D gene is named only where the DNA matches it firmly. Size values are once, few and many counts, or a class for expanded clones, and some rows have none.

D gene,clone size,V gene,J gene,CDR3 DNA,CDR3 protein
TRBD2,many,TRBV5-1,TRBJ2-5,TGTGCCAGCAGTTTAACTAGCGGGGGACAAGAGACCCAGTACTTC,CASSLTSGGQETQYF
-,-,TRBV7-6,TRBJ1-4,TGTGCCAGCACGGGATACGCAACTAATGAAAAACTGTTTTTT,CASTGYATNEKLFF
TRBD1,-,TRBV6-2/TRBV6-3,TRBJ1-6,TGTGCCAGCAGTTCACCGGGACAGGCTAATTCACCCCTCCACTTT,CASSSPGQANSPLHF
-,-,TRBV20-1,TRBJ2-1,TGCAGTGCTAGAGGCCTCTGGAATGAGCAGTTCTTC,CSARGLWNEQFF
-,-,TRBV25-1,TRBJ1-2,TGTGCCAGCAGTGAATTGGGCAGCTATGGCTACACCTTC,CASSELGSYGYTF
-,many,TRBV2,TRBJ2-3,TGTGCCAGCAGGCGCGACGGCAGCGGCACAGATACGCAGTATTTT,CASRRDGSGTDTQYF
-,-,TRBV5-8,TRBJ2-3,TGTGCCAGCAGCTCGGACCTTAATCGTCGAGATACGCAGTATTTT,CASSSDLNRRDTQYF
TRBD1,many,TRBV11-1,TRBJ1-6,TGTGCCAGCAGCTTCACAGGGGCGAATTCACCCCTCCACTTT,CASSFTGANSPLHF
TRBD2,many,TRBV7-9,TRBJ2-1,TGTGCCAGCAGCCATCAGCGGGGGGGCAGCTTAAATGAGCAGTTCTTC,CASSHQRGGSLNEQFF
TRBD1,-,TRBV9,TRBJ2-5,TGTGCCAGCAGCGCCCGGGACAGGGTATATCGGGAGACCCAGTACTTC,CASSARDRVYRETQYF
-,many,TRBV19,TRBJ2-2,TGTGCCAGCACGAGCGGCGGTCGAGGGGAGCTGTTTTTT,CASTSGGRGELFF
TRBD1,few,TRBV2,TRBJ1-5,TGTGCCAGCAGGGCCGGGACAGAGGGTCAGCCCCAGCATTTT,CASRAGTEGQPQHF